The text below deals with one T cell receptor beta chain. The target of this receptor is not known. Base qualities are not provided; no much larger clone lies one nucleotide away. This entry is derived from a study of T cells in tuberculosis (dated by TCRdb to between 2017 and 2018). Some background on the complete study: To characterize T cells specific for the mycobacterial lipid antigen glucose monomycolate (GMM), the study used CD1B tetramers together with high-throughput TCR immunosequencing. IGRA-negative adolescents, IGRA-positive adolescents with latent tuberculosis and adults with active tuberculosis, ten per group, were compared in a South African clinical cohort.

TCR libraries were generated with the immunoSEQ multiplex PCR assay, using TCR-beta and/or TCR-alpha/delta assays for each sample. The amplified TCR libraries were sequenced using the Illumina high-throughput platform. The original methods were these. Clustering and dimensionality reduction relied on pairwise TCRdist distances among GMM-specific receptors from T cells that were either sorted ex vivo or expanded in vitro. Each clinical repertoire was scored by mean NN-distance, the average TCRdist to the nearest 10% of tetramer-positive reference sequences. To compute GEM TCR motif frequency, the fraction of unique TCRs matching known GEM sequences by V/J usage and CDR3 length was calculated. Active tuberculosis was classified by linear discriminant analysis with leave-one-out cross-validation, implemented in scikit-learn. Here the immuneACCESS table is served through TCRdb, limited to in-frame sequences with V and J called. Missing clones are a known gap in these copies; in checked studies unresolved V genes cover under half, and the rest lacks a known reason. That table is the source of V, J and clone size, and D and trimming were worked out from the DNA. For this sample the table gives 20,000 to 25,000 clones, of which around 87% were detected only once. Under 15% of the sample rests with the top ten.

Including cysteine and phenylalanine, the CDR3 has 17 amino acids. Here the CDR3 DNA is all that survives: 51 bases in frame from base 1. The junction shows trimming of 7 bases on V and 5 bases on J, and the gene matches do not reach 14 bases of it. CDR1 LGHNT and CDR2 FRNRAP are derived from the germline V gene. Overall study outcomes, separate from this receptor: A classifier using the diverse GMM-specific repertoire reached about 90% accuracy (AUROC roughly 0.9), compared with 60% to 75% accuracy using GEM motif frequencies. Smaller mean NN-distances to GMM-specific TCRs were observed in active tuberculosis TCR-alpha repertoires than in IGRA-negative controls, suggesting clonal expansion of GMM-specific TCRs. Smaller NN-distances were partly driven by shorter CDR3-alpha lengths in active tuberculosis patients, and statistical significance was not reached for the TCR-beta difference. Clinical samples were selected based on which cryopreserved specimens were available, and the active tuberculosis cases were adults whereas the controls were adolescents.

At study entry, adolescents were screened for latent tuberculosis infection by tuberculin skin test and QuantiFERON-TB GOLD In-Tube IGRA. Immunosequencing was performed on unsorted cryopreserved PBMC, with 80,000 to 100,000 T cells per clinical donor covered on average. Eleven high schools in the Worcester region of the Western Cape, South Africa, served as enrollment sites for adolescents aged 12 to 18 years. Some 10 M. tuberculosis-infected and ten uninfected adolescents were selected with matching for age and sex. Adolescent PBMC were isolated from freshly drawn heparinized blood by density centrifugation and cryopreserved.

The TCR was taken from a donor aged 10 to 29 with latent tuberculosis or without tuberculosis infection. The chain links TRBV12-5 with TRBJ2-5, with TRBD2 identical over 12 junction bases. The sample consisted of PBMCs. The CDR3 in this case is CASAYPTSGGPGETQYF. The nucleotides are TGTGCTAGTGCCTACCCCACTAGCGGGGGGCCGGGGGAGACCCAGTACTTC.